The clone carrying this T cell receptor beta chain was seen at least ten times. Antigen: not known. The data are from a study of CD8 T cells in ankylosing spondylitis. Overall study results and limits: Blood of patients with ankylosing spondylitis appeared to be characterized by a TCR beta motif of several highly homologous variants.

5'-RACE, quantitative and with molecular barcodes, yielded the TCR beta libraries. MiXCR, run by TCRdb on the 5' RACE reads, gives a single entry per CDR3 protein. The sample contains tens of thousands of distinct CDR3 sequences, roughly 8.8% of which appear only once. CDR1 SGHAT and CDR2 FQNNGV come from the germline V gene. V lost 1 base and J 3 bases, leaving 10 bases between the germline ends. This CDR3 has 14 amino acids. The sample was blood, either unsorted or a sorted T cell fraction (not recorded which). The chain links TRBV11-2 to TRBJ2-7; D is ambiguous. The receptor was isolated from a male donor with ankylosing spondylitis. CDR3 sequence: CASSLGAGIYEQYF. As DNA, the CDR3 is TGTGCCAGCAGCTTAGGGGCAGGTATCTACGAGCAGTACTTC.